The clone carrying this T cell receptor beta chain occurred a few times. Its specificity is not known. Adaptor-ligated barcode primers were used to amplify TRBV12-4/TRBJ1-2 clonotypes. A single record per CDR3 protein comes from TCRdb applying MiXCR to the multiplex PCR reads. The profile shows some 2,000 distinct CDR3 sequences, 1% to 1.5% of them singletons. V shed 2 bases and J shed 1 base, with 11 bases lying between them. The CDR3 is made up of 15 amino acids. CD25-based Treg depletion was applied to purified naive CD4+ T cells. The study's findings and limits: Under 2% of tumor Treg sequences matched blood Tregs or memory cells. Tumor memory CD4+ T cell TCR gene usage was found to cluster with blood and lymph node memory CD4+ cells and with lymph node naive CD4+ cells. Greatest tumor Treg TCR overlap was with tumor naive CD4+ cells.

The source is a female donor with breast cancer. This chain uses TRBV12-3 or TRBV12-4 with TRBJ1-2; D unresolved. Sequenced material: naive CD4+ T cells sorted from blood. Noted subset: naive CD4+ T cells, CD4+CD45RA+CD25-. CDR3 coding DNA: TGTGCCAGCAGTTTAAGTCAGGTCCTTAACTATGGCTACACCTTC. Its translation is CASSLSQVLNYGYTF.